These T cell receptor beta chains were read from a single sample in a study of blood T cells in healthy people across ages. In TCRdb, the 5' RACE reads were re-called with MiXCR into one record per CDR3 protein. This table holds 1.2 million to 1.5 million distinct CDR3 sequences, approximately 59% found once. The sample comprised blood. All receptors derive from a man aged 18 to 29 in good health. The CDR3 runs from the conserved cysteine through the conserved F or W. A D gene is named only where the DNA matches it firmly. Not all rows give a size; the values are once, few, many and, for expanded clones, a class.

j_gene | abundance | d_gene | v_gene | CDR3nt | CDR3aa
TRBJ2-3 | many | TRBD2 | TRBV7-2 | TGTGCCAGCAGCCCCCCAACTAGCGGGGGGGCACGGACGCAGTATTTT | CASSPPTSGGARTQYF
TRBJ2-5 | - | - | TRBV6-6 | TGTGCCAGCAGACCCCTTGGGGGTGAGACCCAGTACTTC | CASRPLGGETQYF
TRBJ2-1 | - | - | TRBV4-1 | TGCGCCAGCAGCCGCTATAGTGGTGAGCAGTTCTTC | CASSRYSGEQFF
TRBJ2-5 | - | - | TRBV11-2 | TGTTCCAGCAGCCCCGTAGGGATACAAGAGACCCAGTACTTC | CSSSPVGIQETQYF
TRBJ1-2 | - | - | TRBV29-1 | TGCAGCGTTGATCGCTCAGTTAACTATGGCTACACCTTC | CSVDRSVNYGYTF
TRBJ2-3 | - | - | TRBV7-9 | TGTGCCAGCAGTTACAGGGACCGCACGCAGTATTTT | CASSYRDRTQYF
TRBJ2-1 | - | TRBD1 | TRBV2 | TGTGCCAGCAGAACGGGACAGTACAATGAGCAGTTCTTC | CASRTGQYNEQFF
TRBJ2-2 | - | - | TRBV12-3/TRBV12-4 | TGTGCCAGCAGTCGATATAGGGGGGAGTGGACCGGGGAGCTGTTTTTT | CASSRYRGEWTGELFF
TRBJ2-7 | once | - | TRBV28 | TGTGCCAGCAGTCCGGAGACAGGTGGTGGATACGAGCAGTACTTC | CASSPETGGGYEQYF
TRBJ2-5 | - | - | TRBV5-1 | TGCGCCAGCAGCTTGGCGTTAGGGGACGGGACCGGAGAGCAGTACTTC | CASSLALGDGTGEQYF
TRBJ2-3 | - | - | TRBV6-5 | TGTGCCAGCAGTTACGGGGCAGGTTTAAGCGAGGATACGCAGTATTTT | CASSYGAGLSEDTQYF
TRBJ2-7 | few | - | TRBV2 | TGTGCCAGCGTTTTAGGAGGGGTCGAGCAGTACTTC | CASVLGGVEQYF
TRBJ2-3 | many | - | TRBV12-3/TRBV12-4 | TGTGCCAGCAGTCCCCGGGGGCCGCCAACAGATACGCAGTATTTT | CASSPRGPPTDTQYF
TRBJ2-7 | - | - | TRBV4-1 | TGCGCCAGCAGCCAAGATCCGGGGGAAAGCTCCTACGAGCAGTACTTC | CASSQDPGESSYEQYF
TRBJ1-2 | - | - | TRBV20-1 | TGCAGTGCTACGGGGGAGAACTATGGCTACACCTTC | CSATGENYGYTF
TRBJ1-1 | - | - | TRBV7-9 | TGTGCCAGCAGCTTAGCGGGACATGAAGCTTTCTTT | CASSLAGHEAFF
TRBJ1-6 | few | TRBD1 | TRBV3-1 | TGTGCCAGCAGCCAAGAGTTTGGGACAGTTAATTCACCCCTCCACTTT | CASSQEFGTVNSPLHF
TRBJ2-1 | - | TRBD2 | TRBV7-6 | TGTGCCAGCAGTCAAGCCCCGGGCGGGAGGGCCGTGTACAATGAGCAGTTCTTC | CASSQAPGGRAVYNEQFF